This TCR beta chain was recovered during a study of blood T cell repertoires in COVID-19. V was clipped by 4 bases and J by 7 bases; unmatched bases: 13. This CDR3 is 17 amino acids long. Germline V gene sequence: CDR1 LNHDA, CDR2 SQIVND (reference sequence). Original processing notes: Reference gene primer amplification in the assay estimated nucleated cell counts. Clones were sequenced by immunoSEQ multiplex PCR, and TCRdb holds only the in-frame ones, with some missing. The DNA was the basis for D and trimming; V, J and clone size are from that table. This table has 85,000 to 130,000 clones, about 82% appearing once.

The V and J genes are TRBV19 and TRBJ1-6; 7 bases agree with TRBD1. Input material: peripheral blood. The TCR sequence derives from an elderly man with COVID-19, enrolled during active disease. This CDR3 is CASSTRRQGSYNSPLHF. The CDR3 DNA reads as TGTGCCAGTAGTACCAGAAGACAGGGAAGCTACAATTCACCCCTCCACTTT.